The 31 T cell receptor beta chains listed next were all sequenced from one sample in a study of response to subunit inactivated influenza vaccine. MiXCR, run by TCRdb on the RT-PCR reads, gives a single entry per CDR3 protein. The sample includes 500,000 to 750,000 distinct CDR3 sequences, around 15% of them seen just once. The sample in question was PBMCs from blood, obtained less than 13 days after vaccination. Receptor source: a man in his fifties who received an inactivated influenza vaccine.

The chain joins TRBV13 to TRBJ2-1; D is tentatively TRBD1 or TRBD2 (5 bases each). Germline lookup yields CDR1 PRHDT and CDR2 FYEKMQ (reference sequence). The CDR3 is 12 residues long. V lost 3 bases to trimming and J lost 12 bases, with 12 bases between them. CDR3 bases: TGTGCCAGCAGCTTTGGGGGATCGGGGCAGTTCTTC. Its protein is CASSFGGSGQFF.

This clonotype showed up just a few times. J is TRBJ1-2 and V is TRBV2, with D tentatively TRBD1 (5 bases). Germline loops: CDR1 SNHLY, CDR2 FYNNEI. Trimming cost V 7 bases and J 2 bases, with 17 bases left between them. The length of the CDR3 is 15 residues. The CDR3 region is CASTREGTENYGYTF. CDR3 DNA sequence: TGTGCCAGCACTAGAGAAGGGACCGAGAACTATGGCTACACCTTC.

This clonotype was detected only a few times. The chain has TRBV12-3 or TRBV12-4 and TRBJ2-1; 8 bases line up with TRBD2. This CDR3 has 15 amino acids. V dropped 6 bases and J dropped 6; count of bases not matched to a gene: 10. Written as DNA, the CDR3 is TGTGCCAGCAGCCCCAGCGGGAGAGTCCGCAATGAGCAGTTCTTC. Its protein product is CASSPSGRVRNEQFF.

This clonotype was seen a handful of times. The rearrangement joins TRBV7-3 to TRBJ2-3, with 7 bases aligning to TRBD2. This CDR3 spans 16 amino acids. Trimming took 5 bases from V and 3 from J; bases not matched to a gene: 11. Germline CDR1 SGHTA, CDR2 FQGTGA. The CDR3 protein is CASSPEPGLLTDTQYF. The CDR3 DNA reads TGTGCCAGCAGCCCAGAGCCGGGACTACTGACAGATACGCAGTATTTT.

This clonotype has more than one count but fewer than ten. The chain's CDR3 is CSAEGHEISYEQYF. The CDR3 DNA reads as TGCAGTGCTGAAGGACACGAGATCTCCTACGAGCAGTACTTC. The chain is built from TRBV20-1 and TRBJ2-7; weak D call: TRBD1 (5 bases). Trimming cost V 5 bases and J 0 bases, with 14 bases left between them. The CDR3 runs 14 residues. The germline gives CDR1 DFQATT, CDR2 SNEGSKA (reference sequence).

This clonotype was recorded once. The chain recombines TRBV7-2 with TRBJ2-4, with D maybe TRBD2 (6 bases). Germline values: CDR1 SGHTA, CDR2 FQGNSA. The CDR3 is made up of 14 amino acids. Trimming removed 5 bases from V and 5 bases from J, with 13 bases in between. The CDR3 is CASSPHTGENIQYF. The CDR3 DNA sequence: TGTGCCAGCAGCCCGCACACGGGAGAAAACATTCAGTACTTC.

This clonotype showed up just a few times. The chain has TRBV11-3 and TRBJ2-1; no clear D gene. Germline CDR1 is SGHNT and CDR2 is YENEEA. This CDR3 comprises 14 residues. V shed 5 bases and J shed 0 bases, with 8 bases lying between them. CDR3 coding DNA: TGTGCCAGCAGCGCTTACCACTCCTACAATGAGCAGTTCTTC. Amino acids: CASSAYHSYNEQFF.

The V call is TRBV28, the J call TRBJ2-7; D remains ambiguous. This CDR3 is 14 amino acids long. V lost 3 bases and J 2 bases, leaving 11 bases between the germline ends. CDR1 is MDHEN and CDR2 is SYDVKM in the germline V gene. CDR3: CASSLVQQTYEQYF. CDR3 in DNA: TGTGCCAGCAGTTTGGTGCAGCAGACCTACGAGCAGTACTTC.

The chain employs TRBV20-1 and TRBJ2-5; 7 nucleotides match TRBD2. Germline values: CDR1 DFQATT, CDR2 SNEGSKA (reference sequence). V lost 6 bases to trimming and J lost 5 bases; unmatched junction nucleotides: 12. CDR3 size: 14 residues. The CDR3 DNA sequence: TGCAGTGCCCAGCGGGGTCTCGTTTCGGAGACCCAGTACTTC. Translation: CSAQRGLVSETQYF.

V and J are TRBV5-1 and TRBJ2-3; D is uncertain. Trimming took off 6 bases at V and 4 bases at J, with 9 bases between the two ends. The CDR3 has 12 residues. Germline CDR1 is SGHRS and CDR2 is YFSETQ. The CDR3 reads CASTRTSDTQYF. The CDR3 nucleotides are TGCGCCAGCACCAGGACGTCAGATACGCAGTATTTT.

This chain joins TRBV18 and TRBJ2-3; D is unclear. Germline-derived CDR1 and CDR2 are KGHSH and LQKENI. Trimming left V 1 base short and J 4 bases short, with 12 bases between. The CDR3 is 15 residues long. The CDR3, as DNA: TGTGCCAGCTCACCACTCCCCAGCGTCGCAGATACGCAGTATTTT. Protein sequence: CASSPLPSVADTQYF.

This clonotype was observed a handful of times. This chain links TRBV12-3 or TRBV12-4 with TRBJ2-2; D gene ambiguous. V was clipped by 7 bases and J by 4 bases, with 13 bases between them. The CDR3 consists of 14 residues. The CDR3 DNA reads as TGTGCCAGCACTCTCGGACCGCTCACCGGGGAGCTGTTTTTT. It codes for CASTLGPLTGELFF.

This chain joins TRBV6-1 and TRBJ2-3, with D possibly TRBD1 on 6 matching bases. CDR3 length equals 13 residues. Trimming pared 6 bases from V and 2 bases from J, leaving 9 bases between. Germline V gene sequence: CDR1 MNHNS, CDR2 SASEGT. The CDR3 region has the DNA TGTGCCAGCAGCCAGGGGCACACAGATACGCAGTATTTT. This codes for CASSQGHTDTQYF.

The V and J genes are TRBV2 and TRBJ1-1; D not certain. CDR1 is SNHLY, CDR2 FYNNEI, per germline. V was shortened by 2 bases and J by 0 bases, with 10 bases between the two germline ends. This CDR3 is 15 amino acids long. As DNA, the CDR3 is TGTGCCAGCAGTGAAAACCCCCTCATGAACACTGAAGCTTTCTTT. Residues: CASSENPLMNTEAFF.

The chain joins TRBV5-1 to TRBJ1-2, with TRBD1 matching 9 bases. Germline V CDR1 and CDR2: SGHRS, YFSETQ. Trimming removed 4 bases from V and 8 bases from J; junction bases left unmatched: 18. The CDR3 is 17 residues long. The CDR3 reads CASSGNVRGQGNVGYTF. As DNA, the CDR3 is TGCGCCAGCAGCGGGAACGTTCGCGGACAGGGGAATGTGGGCTACACCTTC. Variable domain in full (rest from reference TRBV5-1 and TRBJ1-2): KAGVTQTPRYLIKTRGQQVTLSCSPISGHRSVSWYQQTPGQGLQFLFEYFSETQRNKGNFPGRFSGRQFSNSRSEMNVSTLELGDSALYLCASSGNVRGQGNVGYTFGSGTRLTVV.

CDR3 nucleotide sequence: TGCGCCAGCAGCCGCGGGGACAGGGTGAGCACAGATACGCAGTATTTT. Its translation: CASSRGDRVSTDTQYF. The chain carries TRBV5-1 and TRBJ2-3; 9 bases fit TRBD1. Germline assignment: CDR1 SGHRS and CDR2 YFSETQ. After removal of 4 bases from V and 0 bases from J, the junction contained 6 bases not matched to a gene. CDR3 length equals 16 residues.

This clonotype came up a few times. The V and J genes are TRBV20-1 and TRBJ2-3; no clear D gene. Germline V gene lookup returns CDR1 DFQATT and CDR2 SNEGSKA (reference sequence). The length of the CDR3 is 13 residues. V was pared by 4 bases and J by 8 bases, with 16 bases between. The CDR3 loop reads CSAKETAYGTQYF. The CDR3 region has the DNA TGCAGTGCTAAGGAGACGGCATATGGTACGCAGTATTTT.

This clonotype was detected a few times. The V gene is TRBV9, the J gene TRBJ1-2; no reliable D call. There are 15 residues in the CDR3. The ends were cut back, 0 bases at V and 4 bases at J, with 13 bases in the middle. Germline lookup yields CDR1 SGDLS and CDR2 YYNGEE. Here the CDR3 reads CASSVGAAGLYGYTF. CDR3 sequence (DNA): TGTGCCAGCAGCGTAGGGGCAGCAGGACTCTATGGCTACACCTTC. The complete variable domain, with remaining parts taken from reference TRBV9 and TRBJ1-2, reads DSGVTQTPKHLITATGQRVTLRCSPRSGDLSVYWYQQSLDQGLQFLIQYYNGEERAKGNILERFSAQQFPDLHSELNLSSLELGDSALYFCASSVGAAGLYGYTFGSGTRLTVV.

The chain combines TRBV7-6 with TRBJ2-7; D possibly matches TRBD1 or TRBD2 (6 bases each). With 1 base removed from V and 0 bases from J, the gap between germline ends came to 13 bases. The CDR3 loop spans 16 amino acids. Germline assignment: CDR1 SGHVS and CDR2 FNYEAQ. CDR3 in amino acids: CASSLVAEGGSYEQYF. CDR3 in DNA: TGTGCCAGCAGCTTAGTAGCTGAGGGGGGCTCCTACGAGCAGTACTTC.

This clonotype was observed a few times. The chain links TRBV20-1 to TRBJ2-3; D is unresolved. The CDR3 covers 12 residues. Between the trimmed V and J ends, which lost 3 bases and 3 bases, there was a span of 7 bases. Germline V gene data show CDR1 as DFQATT and CDR2 as SNEGSKA (reference sequence). This CDR3 reads CSASGETDTQYF. CDR3 bases: TGCAGTGCTAGTGGGGAAACAGATACGCAGTATTTT.

The gene calls are TRBV10-3 and TRBJ2-7, with D possibly TRBD1 on 7 matching bases. The CDR3 is 17 residues long. V was trimmed by 4 bases and J by 0 bases, leaving 19 bases between them. Germline CDR1 and CDR2: ENHRY and SYGVKD. The CDR3 region is CAISGGTEVLHSYEQYF. The CDR3 DNA follows: TGTGCCATCAGTGGCGGGACAGAGGTCCTCCACTCCTACGAGCAGTACTTC.

The rearrangement links TRBV7-2 to TRBJ2-1; TRBD2 aligns across 8 bases. The CDR3 is made up of 16 amino acids. CDR1 and CDR2 from the germline V gene are SGHTA and FQGNSA. V shed 4 bases, J shed 9 bases, and the junction held 14 bases outside the gene matches. Written as DNA, the CDR3 is TGTGCCAGCAGCTCGAACGGACTAGCTCTTAGGGGTGAGCAGTTCTTC. Its protein product is CASSSNGLALRGEQFF.

At least ten counts were recorded for this clonotype. This chain connects TRBV12-3 or TRBV12-4 to TRBJ1-1, with D tentatively TRBD1 (6 bases). Trimming removed 10 bases at V and 4 bases at J, with 25 bases between. CDR3 length: 16 amino acids. The CDR3 here is CATSHPGAVFGTEAFF. The DNA of the CDR3 is TGTGCCACCAGCCACCCGGGGGCCGTTTTCGGCACTGAAGCTTTCTTT.

This clonotype was seen a handful of times. This chain joins TRBV9 and TRBJ2-7; 11 positions agree with TRBD1. V lost 4 bases to trimming and J lost 3 bases; unmatched junction nucleotides: 6. Germline CDR1 reads SGDLS; CDR2 reads YYNGEE. The CDR3 runs to 15 residues. The CDR3 nucleotides are TGTGCCAGCAGCCCACTAGGGACAGGGGGCTACGAGCAGTACTTC. Residues: CASSPLGTGGYEQYF.

The chain employs TRBV30 and TRBJ2-6, with TRBD1 matching 8 bases. V shed 0 bases and J 0 bases; nucleotides not matched to a gene: 4. CDR1 and CDR2 from the germline V gene are GTSNPN and SVGIG (reference sequence). The CDR3 length is 17 residues. The CDR3 spells CAWSVSGGPSGANVLTF. The DNA for the CDR3 is TGTGCCTGGAGTGTATCAGGGGGCCCCTCTGGGGCCAACGTCCTGACTTTC.

The chain employs TRBV28 and TRBJ2-2; TRBD2 aligns across 9 bases. The CDR3 runs 15 residues. Trimming at V came to 6 bases and at J to 5 bases, leaving 7 bases not matched to a gene. Germline values: CDR1 MDHEN, CDR2 SYDVKM. The CDR3 coding sequence is TGTGCCAGCAGAACCCTAGCGGGACGAACCGGGGAGCTGTTTTTT. This encodes CASRTLAGRTGELFF.

This clonotype was counted between two and nine times. V is TRBV30 and J is TRBJ2-2; tentatively, D is TRBD1 or TRBD2 (6 bases each). Between the trimmed V and J ends, which lost 5 bases and 3 bases, there was a span of 19 bases. CDR1 GTSNPN and CDR2 SVGIG come from the germline V gene (reference sequence). The CDR3 is 16 residues long. The CDR3 DNA reads TGTGCCTGGGATGGGGTGGGGGCGGGATACACCGGGGAGCTGTTTTTT. This encodes CAWDGVGAGYTGELFF.

The table lists this clonotype with a few counts. The CDR3 spells CSATRDGQNTEAFF. The CDR3 bases are TGCAGTGCTACTAGGGACGGCCAGAACACTGAAGCTTTCTTT. The chain employs TRBV20-1 and TRBJ1-1, with D maybe TRBD1 (5 bases). Germline CDR1 reads DFQATT; CDR2 reads SNEGSKA (reference sequence). The CDR3 totals 14 residues. Trimming shortened V by 4 bases and J by 1 base, and 13 bases separated the two germline ends.

This clonotype has only a few counts. J is TRBJ2-1 and V is TRBV20-1; 8 bases are a match to TRBD2. The length of the CDR3 is 15 residues. Trimming at V came to 1 base and at J to 5 bases, leaving 7 bases not matched to a gene. The germline gives CDR1 DFQATT, CDR2 SNEGSKA (reference sequence). CDR3: CSARGGSGSNNEQFF. CDR3 in DNA: TGCAGTGCTAGAGGGGGGAGCGGGAGTAACAATGAGCAGTTCTTC.

The chain carries TRBV15 and TRBJ2-6, with a tentative D call TRBD2 (6 bases). The CDR3 is 15 amino acids. V was pared by 3 bases and J by 2 bases, with 8 bases between. The germline V gene has CDR1 LNHNV and CDR2 YYDKDF (reference sequence). CDR3 DNA: TGTGCCACCAGCAGGGAGGGAACTGGGGCCAACGTCCTGACTTTC. Its translation: CATSREGTGANVLTF.

The rearrangement joins TRBV29-1 to TRBJ2-1, with TRBD2 matching 7 bases. Germline V gives CDR1 SQVTM, CDR2 ANQGSEA. V shed 3 bases, J shed 5 bases, and the junction held 4 bases outside the gene matches. The length of the CDR3 is 13 residues. CDR3 region: CSVEASGHNEQFF. The CDR3 DNA is TGCAGCGTTGAGGCTAGCGGACACAATGAGCAGTTCTTC.